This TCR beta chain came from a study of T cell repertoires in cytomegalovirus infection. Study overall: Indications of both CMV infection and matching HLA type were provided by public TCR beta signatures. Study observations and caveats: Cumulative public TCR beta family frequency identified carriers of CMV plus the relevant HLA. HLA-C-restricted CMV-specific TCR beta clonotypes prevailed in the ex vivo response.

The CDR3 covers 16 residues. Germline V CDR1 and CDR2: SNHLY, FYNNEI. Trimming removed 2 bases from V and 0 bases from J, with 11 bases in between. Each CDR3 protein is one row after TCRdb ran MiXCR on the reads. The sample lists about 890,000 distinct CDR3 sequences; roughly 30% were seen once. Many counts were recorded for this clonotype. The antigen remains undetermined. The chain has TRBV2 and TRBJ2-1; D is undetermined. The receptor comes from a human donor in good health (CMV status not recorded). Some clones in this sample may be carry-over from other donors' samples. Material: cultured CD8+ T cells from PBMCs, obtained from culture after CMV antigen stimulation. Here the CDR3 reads CASSEIEVSSYNEQFF. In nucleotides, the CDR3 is TGTGCCAGCAGTGAAATTGAGGTTAGCTCCTACAATGAGCAGTTCTTC.